The rows below give T cell receptor beta chains drawn from one sample of a study of OX40 agonist ivuxolimab in advanced cancers. Sequencing used immunoSEQ multiplex PCR; TCRdb keeps in-frame clones, though not all of them. In the table there are around 80,000 clones, over 75% of which are singletons. The source was CD4+ or CD8+ T cells sorted from blood, collected in a trial of the OX40 agonist ivuxolimab. The receptors were sampled from an adult with an advanced solid tumor such as melanoma, head and neck, liver or kidney cancer. Both conserved end residues are part of each CDR3. D genes are given only for firm matches. Part of the rows lack a size; the others show once, few, many or a class for expanded clones.

V gene	clone size	D gene	J gene	CDR3 DNA	CDR3 protein
TRBV7-3	NA	NA	TRBJ2-6	TGTGCCAGCAGCCCTGATACTGGGGCCAACGTCCTGACTTTC	CASSPDTGANVLTF
TRBV6-1	NA	TRBD1	TRBJ2-7	TGTGCCAGCAGTAGGGACAGGCAGTACTTC	CASSRDRQYF
TRBV19	NA	TRBD1	TRBJ2-1	TGTGCCAGTAGTATAGGACAGGGCTCCTACAATGAGCAGTTCTTC	CASSIGQGSYNEQFF
TRBV18	NA	NA	TRBJ2-1	TGTGCCAGCTCACCGTCGCCGCCGAATGAGCAGTTCTTC	CASSPSPPNEQFF
TRBV5-1	once	NA	TRBJ1-1	TGCGCCAGCAGCTTGGGTCGGGGCGTCACTAAAGCTTTCTTT	CASSLGRGVTKAFF
TRBV15	NA	NA	TRBJ2-1	TGTGCCACCAGCAGAGATCTTGGGTTCGGGGGCAATGAGCAGTTCTTC	CATSRDLGFGGNEQFF
TRBV6-1	NA	NA	TRBJ1-2	TGTGCCAGCAGTGAAGCGCTTTACGGGGTGAGCTATGGCTACACCTTC	CASSEALYGVSYGYTF
TRBV20-1	NA	NA	TRBJ2-1	TGCAGTGCTGCAGGGGAGGTTGAGCAGTTCTTC	CSAAGEVEQFF
TRBV19	NA	NA	TRBJ1-2	TGTGCCAGTAGATTAACAGTAGGCTATGGCTACACCTTC	CASRLTVGYGYTF
TRBV2	NA	TRBD1	TRBJ1-2	TGTGCCAGCAGCGACAGGGGAAACTATGGCTACACCTTC	CASSDRGNYGYTF
TRBV30	many	TRBD1	TRBJ1-1	TGTGCCTGGCAACAGGGGACGAACACTGAAGCTTTCTTT	CAWQQGTNTEAFF
TRBV19	NA	NA	TRBJ2-5	TGTGCCAGTAGGGGGACGGTCCAAGAGACCCAGTACTTC	CASRGTVQETQYF
TRBV7-6	NA	NA	TRBJ1-2	TGTGCCAGCAGCTCCCAGGAGAACTATGGCTACACCTTC	CASSSQENYGYTF
TRBV6-5	few	NA	TRBJ1-6	TGTGCCAGCAGTTACTCGAAGCAGGGATTTTCACCCCTCCACTTT	CASSYSKQGFSPLHF
TRBV29-1	NA	NA	TRBJ2-1	TGCAGCGTTGAAGACTACAGCGACAATGAGCAGTTCTTC	CSVEDYSDNEQFF
TRBV5-4	NA	NA	TRBJ2-1	TGTGCCAGCAGCCCCCCTTTTGGCGGGGGCCTCGGGGTCTTC	CASSPPFGGGLGVF
TRBV18	NA	NA	TRBJ2-4	TGTGCCAGCTCACCAGCCCCCTGGGGGGAAAGGGCCAAAAACATTCAGTACTTC	CASSPAPWGERAKNIQYF
TRBV5-1	NA	TRBD1	TRBJ1-3	TGCGCCAGCAGCTTGTCCCCGACAGGGGTCGGAAACACCATATATTTT	CASSLSPTGVGNTIYF
TRBV4-1	NA	NA	TRBJ1-1	TGCGCCAGCAGCCAAGGGATCGGCCGAGCTTTCTTT	CASSQGIGRAFF
TRBV7-8	NA	TRBD2	TRBJ2-1	TGTGCCAGCAGCTTCAGGACTAGAGACAATGAGCAGTTCTTC	CASSFRTRDNEQFF
TRBV7-2	NA	NA	TRBJ1-2	TGTGCCAGCAGCCCCGGCCCGGGGGACTATGGCTACACCTTC	CASSPGPGDYGYTF
TRBV27	NA	NA	TRBJ1-2	TGTGCCAGCAGTCCCAACCCCCTGAACTATGGCTACACCTTC	CASSPNPLNYGYTF
TRBV30	NA	TRBD2	TRBJ2-1	TGTGCCTTACTAGCGGGGGGCAATGAGCAGTTCTTC	CALLAGGNEQFF
TRBV18	few	NA	TRBJ2-7	TGTGCCAGCTCACCAGGATACGAGCAGTACTTC	CASSPGYEQYF
TRBV19	NA	TRBD2	TRBJ2-1	TGTGCCAGTACCGGGACTAGCGCGAATTCCTACAATGAGCAGTTCTTC	CASTGTSANSYNEQFF
TRBV15	NA	TRBD2	TRBJ2-5	TGTGCCACCAGCAGAGACGGGAGGCCCGAGAGGGCCCAGTACTTC	CATSRDGRPERAQYF
TRBV12-5	NA	TRBD1	TRBJ1-1	TGTGCTAGTGGTCCCGGACAGGGGTTTACTGAAGCTTTCTTT	CASGPGQGFTEAFF
TRBV5-1	once	TRBD1	TRBJ2-3	TGCGCCAGCAGCTCGACAGGGGGCGCTAGGAGGGGGACAGATACGCAGTATTTT	CASSSTGGARRGTDTQYF
TRBV6-6	NA	TRBD2	TRBJ2-6	TGTGCCTGTCGACTAGCGGCGAACTCTGGGGCCAACGTCCTGACTTTC	CACRLAANSGANVLTF
TRBV27	few	NA	TRBJ2-2	TGTGCCAGCAGCAGCCCCCGGGGGACGCTGTTTTTT	CASSSPRGTLFF
TRBV10-3	NA	TRBD1	TRBJ2-7	TGTGCCATCAGTGTCGACAGGGTGGGGGAGCAGTACTTC	CAISVDRVGEQYF
TRBV19	few	NA	TRBJ1-2	TGTGCCAGTAGTATAACTGTCCGTTTGGGCTACACCTTC	CASSITVRLGYTF
TRBV6-5	NA	NA	TRBJ1-2	TGTGCCAGCCATAAGGGAGGTGGGCAGGGCTATGGCTACACCTTC	CASHKGGGQGYGYTF
TRBV6-1	few	NA	TRBJ2-1	TGTGCCAGCAGTGGAGGAGGGGGGGCCTACAATGAGCAGTTCTTC	CASSGGGGAYNEQFF
TRBV5-1	NA	NA	TRBJ2-2	TGCGCCAGCAGCTTGGCCGGGGGGCTATCCGCGAACACCGGGGAGCTGTTTTTT	CASSLAGGLSANTGELFF
TRBV5-4	NA	NA	TRBJ2-5	TGTGCCAGCAGCCAGGACAGATACCAAGAGACCCAGTACTTC	CASSQDRYQETQYF
TRBV25-1	NA	TRBD2	TRBJ2-5	TGTGCCAGCACAGGATGGGCGGGGGGGAGAGAGACCCAGTACTTC	CASTGWAGGRETQYF
TRBV30	few	NA	TRBJ1-2	TGTGCCTGGAGTGTAAAGGGGCGAAACTATGGCTACACCTTC	CAWSVKGRNYGYTF
TRBV28	NA	NA	TRBJ1-5	TGTGCCAGCAGATGGGACAGCAATCAGCCCCAGCATTTT	CASRWDSNQPQHF
TRBV6-1	NA	TRBD1	TRBJ1-2	TGTGCCAGCAGTACCCGACAGGGGTCCTACACCTTC	CASSTRQGSYTF
TRBV19	NA	NA	TRBJ2-2	TGTGCCAGTAGTACAGGGTCCACCGGGGAGCTGTTTTTT	CASSTGSTGELFF
TRBV25-1	once	NA	TRBJ2-3	TGTGCCAGCAGTCTCACTCTGGGGGCCACAGATACGCAGTATTTT	CASSLTLGATDTQYF